The sequence of this T cell receptor (beta chain) was determined in a study of OX40 agonist ivuxolimab in advanced cancers. This clone was observed a single time. Profiled with immunoSEQ multiplex PCR; TCRdb holds only in-frame clones, not every one. The sample lists tens of thousands of clones; about nine tenths were seen once. The sequence was obtained from an adult with an advanced solid tumor such as melanoma, head and neck, liver or kidney cancer. Sequencing was performed on CD4+ or CD8+ T cells sorted from blood, taken in a trial of the OX40 agonist ivuxolimab.

The CDR3: CSVGTGGYGYTF. The CDR3, as DNA: TGCAGCGTGGGGACAGGGGGCTATGGCTACACCTTC. V usage is TRBV29-1 and J usage is TRBJ1-2, with 11 bases lining up with TRBD1. Unmatched junction bases numbered 1, after V lost 6 bases and J lost 4 bases. Germline loops: CDR1 SQVTM, CDR2 ANQGSEA. This CDR3 has 12 amino acids.